The 15 T cell receptor beta chains given below trace back to one sample, sequenced in a study of blood T cells in healthy people across ages. Next came a second PCR, run for about 7 to 12 cycles, which used a sample-barcoded 5' primer along with a J-beta primer mix. Each CDR3 protein gets one entry after TCRdb re-called the 5' RACE reads with MiXCR. The sample lists under 850,000 distinct CDR3 sequences; around 36% were seen once. The sample taken for sequencing was blood. The receptors were sampled from a man aged 18-30 years in good health.

About this clonotype: At one boundary the junction diverges from the germline segment, which might be a read error. The CDR3 bases are TGCGCCAGCAGCGTGGACAGGTCGACTGGGGCCAACGTCCCGACTTTC. Its protein product is CASSVDRSTGANVPTF. The rearrangement links TRBV5-1 to TRBJ2-6, with TRBD1 matching 7 bases. This CDR3 region has 16 residues. Looked up from germline, CDR1 is SGHRS and CDR2 is YFSETQ.

This clonotype was observed a few times. The chain combines TRBV12-3 or TRBV12-4 with TRBJ2-5; either TRBD1 or TRBD2 may fit D (6 bases each). This CDR3 spans 14 amino acids. V shed 8 bases and J shed 0 bases, with 13 bases lying between them. CDR3 amino acids: CASQRGANQETQYF. Written as DNA, the CDR3 is TGTGCCAGCCAAAGGGGGGCAAACCAAGAGACCCAGTACTTC.

V and J are TRBV3-1 and TRBJ2-4; D is perhaps TRBD1 (6 bases). Deletions cut 3 bases from V and 8 bases from J, with 20 bases between. The CDR3 spans 16 residues. Germline V gives CDR1 LGHDT, CDR2 YNNKEL (reference sequence). The CDR3 spells CASSHSGRGPADIQYF. In nucleotides, the CDR3 is TGTGCCAGCAGCCACAGCGGCAGGGGTCCGGCAGACATTCAGTACTTC.

Worth noting for this clonotype: This may come from a read error, since a much larger clone is one base off. The V call is TRBV29-1, the J call TRBJ2-7, with 7 nucleotides matching TRBD1. This CDR3 contains 14 residues. V dropped 7 bases and J dropped 7; count of bases not matched to a gene: 16. Germline V gene data show CDR1 as SQVTM and CDR2 as ANQGSEA. The chain's CDR3 is CSGTTGPAYNEQYF. For the CDR3, the DNA is TGCAGCGGAACGACAGGGCCTGCCTACAATGAGCAGTACTTC.

This clonotype was counted between two and nine times. J is TRBJ1-1 and V is TRBV4-2; D may be TRBD1 (5 bases). The CDR3 consists of 14 residues. V lost 0 bases and J 10 bases, leaving 15 bases between the germline ends. From germline, CDR1 is LGHNA and CDR2 YNFKEQ. CDR3 loop: CASSQDRGNLGAFF. CDR3 DNA: TGTGCCAGCAGCCAAGATCGGGGGAACCTGGGAGCTTTCTTT.

There are a few counts of this clonotype. The chain couples TRBV12-3 or TRBV12-4 to TRBJ2-7, with D maybe TRBD1 (5 bases). This CDR3 is 13 amino acids long. The ends were cut back, 3 bases at V and 2 bases at J, with 8 bases in the middle. The CDR3 reads CASSLPGPYEQYF. CDR3 nucleotides: TGTGCCAGCAGTTTGCCAGGGCCCTACGAGCAGTACTTC.

The chain couples TRBV5-1 to TRBJ2-2; TRBD1 agrees at 7 bases. Germline V gene lookup returns CDR1 SGHRS and CDR2 YFSETQ. This CDR3 has 15 amino acids. V was clipped by 2 bases and J by 4 bases; unmatched bases: 5. The CDR3 here is CASSFDRASTGELFF. The CDR3 DNA reads as TGCGCCAGCAGCTTCGACAGGGCGTCCACCGGGGAGCTGTTTTTT.

The chain has TRBV12-3 or TRBV12-4 and TRBJ1-6, with D uncertain. CDR3 length: 15 amino acids. Trimming removed 1 base at V and 8 bases at J, with 12 bases between. CDR3 in DNA: TGTGCCAGCAGTTTAGAAAGTAGCAGATATTCACCCCTCCACTTT. Translating gives CASSLESSRYSPLHF.

This clonotype was detected a few times. This sequence joins TRBV29-1 and TRBJ2-3; possibly TRBD1 or TRBD2 for D (5 bases each). Germline V gene sequence: CDR1 SQVTM, CDR2 ANQGSEA. Trimming removed 7 bases from V and 0 bases from J, with 11 bases in between. The CDR3 runs to 13 residues. This CDR3 is CSAGDRSTDTQYF. The DNA of the CDR3 is TGCAGCGCTGGGGACCGAAGCACAGATACGCAGTATTTT.

This clonotype showed up just a few times. The rearrangement links TRBV6-2 or TRBV6-3 to TRBJ2-1; TRBD2 matches at 9 bases. The CDR3 covers 18 residues. Germline lookup yields CDR1 MNHEY and CDR2 SVGEGT. Germline trimming cut 3 bases from V and 4 bases from J; bases unmatched to any gene: 13. The CDR3 reads CASSYGPRAGGYYNEQFF. Written as DNA, the CDR3 is TGTGCCAGCAGTTATGGCCCCAGAGCGGGGGGCTATTACAATGAGCAGTTCTTC.

The chain combines TRBV7-2 with TRBJ2-1; 14 bases are shared with TRBD2. CDR3 size: 20 residues. CDR1 SGHTA and CDR2 FQGNSA come from the germline V gene. Germline trimming cut 5 bases from V and 0 bases from J; bases unmatched to any gene: 12. This chain's CDR3 is CASSHGLAGGTLSSYNEQFF. The CDR3 region has the DNA TGTGCCAGCAGCCACGGACTAGCGGGGGGCACATTGAGCTCCTACAATGAGCAGTTCTTC. Using reference TRBV7-2 and TRBJ2-1 for the parts outside the CDR3, the full variable domain is GAGVSQSPSNKVTEKGKDVELRCDPISGHTALYWYRQSLGQGLEFLIYFQGNSAPDKSGLPSDRFSAERTGGSVSTLTIQRTQQEDSAVYLCASSHGLAGGTLSSYNEQFFGPGTRLTVL.

The V and J genes are TRBV7-2 and TRBJ2-2, with a tentative D call TRBD1 (6 bases). V was pared by 5 bases and J by 6 bases, with 10 bases between. Germline V CDR1 and CDR2: SGHTA, FQGNSA. This CDR3 spans 13 amino acids. CDR3: CASSKQGPGELFF. The CDR3 nucleotides read TGTGCCAGCAGCAAACAGGGTCCCGGGGAGCTGTTTTTT.

This clonotype was picked up many times. V usage is TRBV4-1 and J usage is TRBJ2-3; D possibly corresponds to TRBD2 (5 bases). The CDR3 is 15 residues long. CDR1 MGHRA and CDR2 YSYEKL come from the germline V gene. Trimming pared 0 bases from V and 0 bases from J, leaving 7 bases between. CDR3 sequence (DNA): TGCGCCAGCAGCCAAGAAGGACTTAGCACAGATACGCAGTATTTT. Protein: CASSQEGLSTDTQYF.

This chain uses TRBV5-6 with TRBJ2-3; no firm D call. Germline V gene data show CDR1 as SGHDT and CDR2 as YYEEEE. The CDR3 is made up of 16 amino acids. Between the trimmed V and J ends, which lost 0 bases and 0 bases, there was a span of 11 bases. The CDR3 is CASSLDYASSTDTQYF. In DNA, the CDR3 is TGTGCCAGCAGCTTGGACTATGCTTCTAGCACAGATACGCAGTATTTT.

The genes are TRBV20-1 and TRBJ1-6, with D possibly TRBD1 on 5 matching bases. The ends were cut back, 4 bases at V and 7 bases at J, with 17 bases in the middle. CDR1 and CDR2 from the germline V gene are DFQATT and SNEGSKA (reference sequence). This CDR3 is 15 amino acids long. CDR3 protein: CSATSGAEENSPLHF. Here the CDR3 DNA reads TGCAGTGCTACCTCTGGGGCGGAAGAGAATTCACCCCTCCACTTT.